Sequencing of this T cell receptor beta chain was carried out in a study of glioma-infiltrating T cells after dendritic cell vaccination. Study findings and constraints: Survival was not directly related to TCR clonality in these patients.

Up to about 2 ug genomic DNA was used for TCRB CDR3 amplification. Amplification used 60 V beta primers and 13 J beta primers. Method: immunoSEQ multiplex PCR; TCRdb's copy keeps in-frame clones and lacks some. The repertoire holds around 60,000 clones, with approximately 86% as singletons. The germline gives CDR1 LGHNA, CDR2 YNFKEQ. CDR3 length: 18 amino acids. Trimming took 3 bases from V and 2 from J, leaving 17 bases between them. Regarding time point: after dendritic cell vaccination, including at tumor progression/relapse. Comments on this clone: Its specificity is unknown.

The sequencing here drew on blood, taken after dendritic cell vaccination. The TCR sequence derives from a human donor with glioblastoma. The rearrangement joins TRBV4-2 to TRBJ2-6; a possible D gene is TRBD2 (6 bases). The CDR3 region is CASSQPQGIAAGANVLTF. CDR3 DNA: TGTGCCAGCAGCCAGCCGCAGGGAATAGCGGCTGGGGCCAACGTCCTGACTTTC.